These 28 T cell receptor beta chains were sequenced from one sample in a study of blood T cell repertoires in COVID-19. The protocol was immunoSEQ multiplex PCR, while the TCRdb copy is restricted to in-frame clones and leaves out a portion. The sample yields tens of thousands of clones, approximately 90% seen once. Sequences were obtained from peripheral blood. The receptors were sampled from a man in his fifties or sixties with acute or convalescent COVID-19.

The V gene is TRBV7-3, the J gene TRBJ1-6; TRBD1 matches 7 bases. Germline-derived CDR1 and CDR2 are SGHTA and FQGTGA. With 5 bases clipped from V and 9 bases from J, the junction kept 10 bases outside the gene matches. The CDR3 length is 15 residues. CDR3 DNA sequence: TGTGCCAGCAGCCAGAACCGGGACAGTCTTTCACCCCTCCACTTT. It yields the protein CASSQNRDSLSPLHF.

V and J are TRBV5-1 and TRBJ1-2; D is unclear. The CDR3 contains 12 residues. The V gene lost 0 bases and the J gene lost 4 bases, with 4 bases spanning the gap. Germline CDR1 reads SGHRS; CDR2 reads YFSETQ. CDR3 in DNA: TGCGCCAGCAGCTTGGGTATCTATGGCTACACCTTC. Amino acid sequence: CASSLGIYGYTF.

The chain uses TRBV5-1 and TRBJ2-7; 7 nucleotides line up with TRBD1. CDR1 and CDR2 from the germline V gene are SGHRS and YFSETQ. V gave up 3 bases and J gave up 3 bases; unmatched junction bases: 3. There are 13 residues in the CDR3. CDR3 coding DNA: TGCGCCAGCAGCTGGTCAGGGGGCTACGAGCAGTACTTC. It specifies CASSWSGGYEQYF.

The V gene is TRBV19, the J gene TRBJ2-5; the D is unclear. Germline assignment: CDR1 LNHDA and CDR2 SQIVND (reference sequence). The ends were cut back, 2 bases at V and 5 bases at J, with 9 bases in the middle. CDR3 size: 13 residues. The chain's CDR3 is CASSISQTETQYF. The CDR3 DNA reads as TGTGCCAGTAGTATAAGCCAAACGGAGACCCAGTACTTC. Drawing the rest from reference TRBV19 and TRBJ2-5, the complete variable domain is DGGITQSPKYLFRKEGQNVTLSCEQNLNHDAMYWYRQDPGQGLRLIYYSQIVNDFQKGDIAEGYSVSREKKESFPLTVTSAQKNPTAFYLCASSISQTETQYFGPGTRLLVL.

The chain employs TRBV28 and TRBJ1-5; D perhaps matches TRBD1 (6 bases). V was trimmed by 5 bases and J by 6 bases, leaving 17 bases between them. Germline lookup yields CDR1 MDHEN and CDR2 SYDVKM. This CDR3 is built from 15 residues. In DNA form, the CDR3 reads TGTGCCAGCAGTCCACAACAGGGAGGGGGTCAGCCCCAGCATTTT. Protein sequence: CASSPQQGGGQPQHF.

V is TRBV15 and J is TRBJ2-1; D is possibly TRBD2 (5 bases). Germline V gives CDR1 LNHNV, CDR2 YYDKDF (reference sequence). V lost 4 bases to trimming and J lost 1 base, with 11 bases between them. CDR3 length equals 15 residues. CDR3 DNA: TGTGCCACCAGCAACACCGGGATTTCCTACAATGAGCAGTTCTTC. Translated: CATSNTGISYNEQFF.

This sequence joins TRBV27 and TRBJ2-1, with D perhaps matching TRBD1 (5 bases). The V gene's germline CDR1 is MNHEY and CDR2 SMNVEV (reference sequence). Trimming pared 3 bases from V and 5 bases from J, leaving 11 bases between. This CDR3 is built from 14 residues. The CDR3 DNA is TGTGCCAGCAGTTTTGGGGTAGGGGACAATGAGCAGTTCTTC. It specifies CASSFGVGDNEQFF.

The chain uses TRBV9 and TRBJ1-1; the D gene is possibly TRBD1 (6 bases). The germline V gene has CDR1 SGDLS and CDR2 YYNGEE. V was clipped by 0 bases and J by 5 bases, with 14 bases between them. There are 15 residues in the CDR3. The CDR3 DNA sequence: TGTGCCAGCAGCGTAGTCGGGCAGGGGTTAACTGAAGCTTTCTTT. This sequence encodes CASSVVGQGLTEAFF.

A few counts support this clone. This chain links TRBV10-3 with TRBJ1-1; TRBD1 agrees at 10 bases. CDR3 length: 14 amino acids. With 6 bases clipped from V and 7 bases from J, the junction kept 8 bases outside the gene matches. From germline, CDR1 is ENHRY and CDR2 SYGVKD. This chain's CDR3 is CAIRGQGVGDEAFF. The CDR3 nucleotides read TGTGCCATCAGAGGACAGGGGGTAGGCGATGAAGCTTTCTTT.

The chain employs TRBV7-2 and TRBJ2-3; 7 bases fit TRBD2. The CDR3 runs to 16 residues. Looked up from germline, CDR1 is SGHTA and CDR2 is FQGNSA. The V segment lost 2 bases and the J segment 4 bases; nucleotides outside the gene matches: 9. CDR3 in DNA: TGTGCCAGCAGCTTATCATCCGGTGGGGGGGCAGATACGCAGTATTTT. Protein sequence: CASSLSSGGGADTQYF.

This clone has just one count. The chain employs TRBV6-5 and TRBJ2-5; TRBD2 might be the D (5 bases). The ends were cut back, 6 bases at V and 11 bases at J, with 22 bases in the middle. The CDR3 consists of 14 residues. CDR1 is MNHEY and CDR2 is SVGAGI in the germline V gene. CDR3 DNA: TGTGCCAGCAGATCGGACCCGACGCGGGTTCCGCAGTACTTC. Translated: CASRSDPTRVPQYF.

This chain uses TRBV5-6 with TRBJ1-1; D is ambiguous. The CDR3 has 17 amino acids. CDR1 is SGHDT and CDR2 is YYEEEE in the germline V gene. V was shortened by 4 bases and J by 0 bases, with 19 bases between the two germline ends. CDR3 sequence reads: CASSIDRGQVMNTEAFF. DNA for the CDR3: TGTGCCAGCAGCATCGATCGGGGTCAGGTAATGAACACTGAAGCTTTCTTT.

This chain connects TRBV3-1 (or the pseudogene TRBV3-2) to TRBJ2-2; 7 bases match TRBD2. CDR1 is LGHDT, CDR2 YNNKEL, per germline (reference sequence). Unmatched junction bases numbered 5, after V lost 4 bases and J lost 0 bases. CDR3 size: 16 residues. The CDR3 loop reads CASSPSGAANTGELFF. For the CDR3, the DNA is TGTGCCAGCAGCCCCAGCGGGGCCGCGAACACCGGGGAGCTGTTTTTT.

The chain carries TRBV19 and TRBJ2-1; tentative D call: TRBD2 (6 bases). This CDR3 is 15 amino acids long. The V and J ends lost 10 bases and 3 bases respectively, with 19 bases between them. Per germline, CDR1 LNHDA and CDR2 SQIVND (reference sequence). CDR3 region: CATELHGSFYNEQFF. The CDR3 nucleotides are TGTGCCACCGAACTTCACGGGAGCTTCTACAATGAGCAGTTCTTC.

The gene calls are TRBV5-5 and TRBJ2-1; 7 nucleotides match TRBD2. The CDR3 covers 16 residues. Germline-derived CDR1 and CDR2 are SGHKS and YYEKEE (reference sequence). With V trimmed by 0 bases and J by 1 base, 4 bases remained unmatched. The CDR3 reads CASSLDLGGSYNEQFF. The CDR3, as DNA: TGTGCCAGCAGCTTGGATCTGGGGGGGTCCTACAATGAGCAGTTCTTC.

The V gene is TRBV3-1 (or the pseudogene TRBV3-2), the J gene TRBJ1-5, with D possibly being TRBD1 (6 bases). CDR1 and CDR2 from the germline V gene are LGHDT and YNNKEL (reference sequence). V lost 4 bases and J 3 bases, leaving 10 bases between the germline ends. This CDR3 has 14 amino acids. The CDR3 bases are TGTGCCAGCAGCCGGGACACCTACAATCAGCCCCAGCATTTT. Protein: CASSRDTYNQPQHF.

The chain couples TRBV5-5 to TRBJ1-6, with D unclear. Trimming removed 3 bases at V and 7 bases at J, with 14 bases between. The V gene's germline CDR1 is SGHKS and CDR2 YYEKEE (reference sequence). The CDR3 has 15 residues. The DNA of the CDR3 is TGTGCCAGCAGCTCAGAAGTGGCCCCGAATTCACCCCTCCACTTT. Residues: CASSSEVAPNSPLHF.

This chain connects TRBV4-2 to TRBJ2-1; possible D gene TRBD2, 6 bases. This CDR3 region has 17 residues. Germline V gene sequence: CDR1 LGHNA, CDR2 YNFKEQ. Trimming stripped 0 bases from V and 10 bases from J, with 22 bases between. The DNA of the CDR3 is TGTGCCAGCAGCCAAGATCCTTTAGCGGAAGAGGGGTCGGAGCAGTTCTTC. It is translated as CASSQDPLAEEGSEQFF.

V is TRBV27 and J is TRBJ2-2; no firm D call. With 6 bases removed from V and 2 bases from J, the gap between germline ends came to 7 bases. Germline V gene sequence: CDR1 MNHEY, CDR2 SMNVEV (reference sequence). This CDR3 region has 13 residues. The CDR3 region is CASRWANTGELFF. CDR3 DNA: TGTGCCAGCAGATGGGCAAACACCGGGGAGCTGTTTTTT.

This clone appeared a few times. The chain has TRBV6-5 and TRBJ1-1; D possibly corresponds to TRBD1 (5 bases). This CDR3 has 15 amino acids. The V end lost 0 bases, the J end lost 5 bases, and 13 bases lay between the germline ends. The germline gives CDR1 MNHEY, CDR2 SVGAGI. The CDR3, as DNA: TGTGCCAGCAGTTACTCGATTATCGGGGGAACTGAAGCTTTCTTT. Protein sequence: CASSYSIIGGTEAFF.

The V and J genes are TRBV12-3 or TRBV12-4 and TRBJ2-3; D possibly corresponds to TRBD2 (6 bases). There are 13 residues in the CDR3. The V end was cut by 6 bases, the J end by 8 bases, with 15 bases between. This CDR3 is CASRKKDYGTQYF. CDR3 sequence (DNA): TGTGCCAGCAGAAAAAAGGACTACGGTACGCAGTATTTT.

The rearrangement joins TRBV5-1 to TRBJ1-6; tentatively, D is TRBD1 (5 bases). CDR1 and CDR2 from the germline V gene are SGHRS and YFSETQ. Between the trimmed V and J ends, which lost 0 bases and 8 bases, there was a span of 15 bases. The CDR3 is made up of 16 amino acids. CDR3 amino acids: CASSLALGQVDSPLHF. The CDR3 nucleotides are TGCGCCAGCAGCTTGGCCTTGGGGCAGGTCGATTCACCCCTCCACTTT.

The V call is TRBV5-1, the J call TRBJ1-6; the D is unclear. V was cut by 5 bases and J by 8 bases, with 14 bases left in between. Germline V gene data show CDR1 as SGHRS and CDR2 as YFSETQ. The CDR3 has 14 residues. CDR3 nucleotides: TGCGCCAGCAGGGGCCCCCTTAACGATTCACCCCTCCACTTT. Protein: CASRGPLNDSPLHF.

V and J are TRBV30 and TRBJ1-5; D uncertain. This CDR3 spans 14 amino acids. CDR1 is GTSNPN and CDR2 is SVGIG in the germline V gene (reference sequence). Trimming took 5 bases from V and 0 from J, leaving 11 bases between them. The CDR3 DNA reads as TGTGCCTGGGCTACCTACTCTAGCAATCAGCCCCAGCATTTT. Amino acid sequence: CAWATYSSNQPQHF.

This clone has just one count. This chain uses TRBV15 with TRBJ1-5, with TRBD1 matching 9 bases. The junction had 3 bases not matched to a gene; V was cut back by 5 bases and J by 4 bases. Germline-derived CDR1 and CDR2 are LNHNV and YYDKDF (reference sequence). CDR3 length: 14 residues. CDR3 loop: CATSGGTGNQPQHF. The CDR3 DNA reads as TGTGCCACCAGCGGTGGGACAGGGAATCAGCCCCAGCATTTT. The variable domain in full, with the rest retrieved from reference TRBV15 and TRBJ1-5, is DAMVIQNPRYQVTQFGKPVTLSCSQTLNHNVMYWYQQKSSQAPKLLFHYYDKDFNNEADTPDNFQSRRPNTSFCFLDIRSPGLGDTAMYLCATSGGTGNQPQHFGDGTRLSIL.

The chain recombines TRBV5-1 with TRBJ1-1, with D perhaps TRBD1 (5 bases). This CDR3 spans 15 amino acids. V lost 2 bases and J lost 4, with 15 bases in between. Germline assignment: CDR1 SGHRS and CDR2 YFSETQ. CDR3 sequence (DNA): TGCGCCAGCAGCTTCTTCGGGGGTTCTACCACTGAAGCTTTCTTT. Translation gives CASSFFGGSTTEAFF.

This clone has only one observation. The chain has TRBV6-4 and TRBJ1-5; 7 bases match TRBD1. Germline V gene lookup returns CDR1 MRHNA and CDR2 SNTAGT. V was clipped by 0 bases and J by 6 bases; unmatched bases: 11. The CDR3 sequence is 17 residues long. The CDR3 DNA sequence: TGTGCCAGCAGTGACTCGAACCCTGACAGGGTGGGTCAGCCCCAGCATTTT. It translates to CASSDSNPDRVGQPQHF.

The chain combines TRBV6-5 with TRBJ1-2, with D tentatively TRBD1 (5 bases). The V and J ends lost 3 bases and 2 bases respectively, with 10 bases between them. In germline, CDR1 is MNHEY, CDR2 SVGAGI. The CDR3 length is 14 residues. The CDR3 nucleotides are TGTGCCAGCAGTTATCTCAGGGCGAACTATGGCTACACCTTC. The encoded protein is CASSYLRANYGYTF.